The clone carrying this T cell receptor beta chain was picked up a small number of times. As yet, its antigen is unknown. Per germline, CDR1 MNHEY and CDR2 SMNVEV (reference sequence). The CDR3 length is 14 residues. The trim removed 2 bases at V and 4 bases at J, leaving 4 bases unmatched. TCRbeta library construction was performed incorporating unique molecular identifiers. TCRdb reprocessed the PCR reads via MiXCR and lists one record per CDR3 protein. The sample includes about 300,000 distinct CDR3 sequences, approximately 7.3% of them seen just once. These data originate in a study of T-cell reconstitution after alpha-beta-depleted transplantation in children. Study-level findings and limits: At around two months after transplant, the alpha-beta T cells were reportedly derived from several hundred expanded clones that came from non-depleted graft cells. Day-60 TCRbeta diversity that was high in some patients was derived from surviving recipient T cells and thymic progenitors. T-cell counts and diversity were attributed mostly to newly produced T cells one year after transplant.

The sequencing here drew on peripheral blood, taken 360 days after TCRalphabeta/CD19-depleted stem cell transplant. The sequence was obtained from a female patient between 2 and 15 years old who had a stem cell transplant for Fanconi anemia, so the T cells may come from the graft donor. The V call is TRBV27, the J call TRBJ2-7; 8 bases map to TRBD1. CDR3 residues: CASSLNRGFYEQYF. CDR3 nucleotides: TGTGCCAGCAGTTTAAACAGGGGGTTTTACGAGCAGTACTTC.